A selection of T cell receptor beta chains follows, all from one sample in a study of T-cell memory formation after mild COVID-19. MiXCR was run by TCRdb on the 5' RACE reads, yielding one entry per CDR3 protein. The table records 190,000 or so distinct CDR3 sequences, over 20% of them present only once. The sample comprised PBMCs or a T cell subset sorted from them (not recorded which). The receptor set was obtained from an adult woman who had mild COVID-19 (a few samples of this study predate the infection). Cell type and time point are not known. Both conserved end residues are part of each CDR3. The D gene is left open where the match is weak. Rows give clone size only sometimes, using once, few, many, or a class for an expanded clone.

TRBV15	TRBJ2-7	-	-	CATSRVAGYEQYF	TGTGCCACCAGCAGAGTTGCAGGGTACGAGCAGTACTTC
TRBV7-6	TRBJ2-5	-	TRBD2	CASRKNPWTSQETQYF	TGTGCCAGCAGAAAAAATCCCTGGACTAGCCAAGAGACCCAGTACTTC
TRBV28	TRBJ2-1	few	-	CASSLLSRSIDEQFF	TGTGCCAGCAGTTTACTTAGCCGGTCCATCGATGAGCAGTTCTTC
TRBV4-3	TRBJ1-2	few	-	CATGSGVGYGYTF	TGCGCCACGGGCTCGGGGGTGGGCTATGGCTACACCTTC
TRBV9	TRBJ2-1	few	TRBD2	CASSATGTSVPNEQFF	TGTGCCAGCAGCGCCACCGGGACTAGCGTTCCCAATGAGCAGTTCTTC
TRBV6-5	TRBJ1-1	few	-	CASSYSEGAFRNTEAFF	TGTGCCAGCAGTTACTCGGAAGGGGCATTTAGGAACACTGAAGCTTTCTTT
TRBV7-9	TRBJ2-7	few	-	CASSPTASYEQYF	TGTGCCAGCAGCCCGACAGCCTCCTACGAGCAGTACTTC
TRBV4-2	TRBJ2-1	few	-	CASSQGISEQFF	TGTGCCAGCAGCCAAGGGATCAGTGAGCAGTTCTTC
TRBV21-1	TRBJ1-1	-	-	CASSKQGYVTEAFF	TGTGCCAGCAGCAAACAGGGGTACGTAACTGAAGCTTTCTTT
TRBV7-6	TRBJ2-7	few	-	CASSGLEGALYEQYF	TGTGCCAGCAGCGGACTGGAGGGGGCCCTCTACGAGCAGTACTTC
TRBV30	TRBJ2-5	once	-	CAWSVLGAGQETQYF	TGTGCCTGGAGTGTTTTAGGGGCGGGACAAGAGACCCAGTACTTC